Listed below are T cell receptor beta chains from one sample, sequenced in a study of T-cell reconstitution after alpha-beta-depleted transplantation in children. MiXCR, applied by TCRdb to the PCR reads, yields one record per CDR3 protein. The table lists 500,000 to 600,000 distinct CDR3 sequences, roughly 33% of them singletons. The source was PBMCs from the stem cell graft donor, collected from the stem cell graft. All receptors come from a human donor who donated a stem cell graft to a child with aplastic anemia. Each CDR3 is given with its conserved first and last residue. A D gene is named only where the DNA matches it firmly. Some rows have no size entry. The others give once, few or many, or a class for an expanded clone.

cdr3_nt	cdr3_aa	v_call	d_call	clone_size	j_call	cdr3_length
TGTGCCAGCAGTTACTCGGGGGGGCAAGGGCAGCCCCAGCATTTT	CASSYSGGQGQPQHF	TRBV6-5	.	few	TRBJ1-5	15
TGCGCCAGCAGCCAAGATTGGTTCGCCGGCGGGGACACTGAAGCTTTCTTT	CASSQDWFAGGDTEAFF	TRBV4-3	.	few	TRBJ1-1	17
TGCGCCAGCAGCATAGACCCAGGGGGAAGGGCGCAGTATTTT	CASSIDPGGRAQYF	TRBV5-1	TRBD1	few	TRBJ2-3	14
TGCGCCAGCAGCTTGACAGGGACTAGCGGGCTTGGCACCGGGGAGCTGTTTTTT	CASSLTGTSGLGTGELFF	TRBV5-1	TRBD2	few	TRBJ2-2	18
TGTGCCAGCAGCTTGGTACTAGCGGGAGCGGACGAGCAGTACTTC	CASSLVLAGADEQYF	TRBV5-4	TRBD2	.	TRBJ2-7	15
TGCAGTGCTCGGGGGGGGACCGACTCTGGAAACACCATATATTTT	CSARGGTDSGNTIYF	TRBV20-1	.	.	TRBJ1-3	15
TGTGCCAGCAGTTTAACCGGGACTAGCGGGAGTTTCGGCACAGATACGCAGTATTTT	CASSLTGTSGSFGTDTQYF	TRBV12-3/TRBV12-4	TRBD2	.	TRBJ2-3	19
TGCAGTGCTAGAAAATCGGGAGGGCCTAACAATGAGCAGTTCTTC	CSARKSGGPNNEQFF	TRBV20-1	TRBD2	.	TRBJ2-1	15
TGTGCCAGCACCCTGACGGACGGAATTTACAATGAGCAGTTCTTC	CASTLTDGIYNEQFF	TRBV7-7	.	.	TRBJ2-1	15
TGTGCCACCAGTGCTGAGTTGGGCACTGAAGCTTTCTTT	CATSAELGTEAFF	TRBV24-1	.	.	TRBJ1-1	13
TGTGCCAGCAGTTTACGAGGGCTAGCGGGAGCCATATTTACAGATACGCAGTATTTT	CASSLRGLAGAIFTDTQYF	TRBV28	TRBD2	.	TRBJ2-3	19
TGCAGTGCCAGCGCCGGACTGGCAGGGTATCCTCAAGAGACCCAGTACTTC	CSASAGLAGYPQETQYF	TRBV20-1	.	.	TRBJ2-5	17
TGCAGTGCTAGAGAGCTAAAAGCGGGGTCCTACGAGCAGTACTTC	CSARELKAGSYEQYF	TRBV20-1	TRBD2	.	TRBJ2-7	15
TGTGCCAGCAGCCCCCAACGCGGGGAGCTGTTTTTT	CASSPQRGELFF	TRBV12-3/TRBV12-4	.	.	TRBJ2-2	12
TGTGCCAGCAGTGCCGGGGCTCTGGGGGCCAACGTCCTGACTTTC	CASSAGALGANVLTF	TRBV28	.	.	TRBJ2-6	15
TGCGCCAGCAGCTTGTTGGCGGCCAGGGGAAAAGAGACCCAGTACTTC	CASSLLAARGKETQYF	TRBV5-1	.	.	TRBJ2-5	16
TGTGCCAGCAGTTACTCAGGGATTAGTCAGCCCCAGCATTTT	CASSYSGISQPQHF	TRBV6-5	.	few	TRBJ1-5	14
TGTGCCAGCAGTTGGGGGGGCAACTATGGCTACACCTTC	CASSWGGNYGYTF	TRBV6-5	.	.	TRBJ1-2	13
TGTGCCAGCAGCTTAGACAACAGGGGGCGGTCAGATACGCAGTATTTT	CASSLDNRGRSDTQYF	TRBV7-2	TRBD1	.	TRBJ2-3	16
TGTGCCAGCAGTTACACGGGACAGCTCTACGAGCAGTACTTC	CASSYTGQLYEQYF	TRBV6-2/TRBV6-3	TRBD1	.	TRBJ2-7	14
TGCAGTGCTCAATCTAGCGGGAGGTCGGCCGGGGAGCTGTTTTTT	CSAQSSGRSAGELFF	TRBV20-1	TRBD2	.	TRBJ2-2	15
TGCAGTGCTAGAGATAGCGGGTTGAACACTGAAGCTTTCTTT	CSARDSGLNTEAFF	TRBV20-1	.	.	TRBJ1-1	14
TGCAGTGTCGGAAGGGAGGGAACCGGGGAGCTGTTTTTT	CSVGREGTGELFF	TRBV20-1	TRBD2	few	TRBJ2-2	13